These 24 T cell receptor beta chains were sequenced from one sample in a study of T cell responses to AZD1222 COVID-19 vaccine. TCRdb's table, derived via immunoSEQ multiplex PCR, lists solely in-frame clones and lacks some. Found here are 60,000 to 80,000 clones, 60% to 85% of them singletons; the top ten hold about 50%. Here the sequenced sample was peripheral blood, taken 28 days after the second AZD1222 dose. Every receptor here comes from an adult who received the AZD1222 COVID-19 vaccine.

This chain connects TRBV5-1 to TRBJ2-2, with D hard to call. This CDR3 has 13 residues. Germline CDR1 is SGHRS and CDR2 is YFSETQ. With 4 bases removed from V and 8 bases from J, the gap between germline ends came to 12 bases. CDR3 sequence (DNA): TGCGCCAGCAGCCCGGCCGAGGCTGGGGAGCTGTTTTTT. Its protein product is CASSPAEAGELFF.

This clone showed up just once. The CDR3 here is CASSPFANQPQHF. The CDR3 nucleotides are TGTGCCAGTAGTCCCTTCGCCAATCAGCCCCAGCATTTT. The V gene is TRBV19, the J gene TRBJ1-5; D is uncertain. CDR3 size: 13 residues. Germline CDR1 and CDR2: LNHDA and SQIVND (reference sequence). Trimming removed 5 bases at V and 3 bases at J, with 8 bases between. The whole variable domain, remainder taken from reference TRBV19 and TRBJ1-5, is DGGITQSPKYLFRKEGQNVTLSCEQNLNHDAMYWYRQDPGQGLRLIYYSQIVNDFQKGDIAEGYSVSREKKESFPLTVTSAQKNPTAFYLCASSPFANQPQHFGDGTRLSIL.

The rearrangement uses TRBV23-1 and TRBJ2-7; a possible D gene is TRBD2 (6 bases). TRBV23-1 is known as an ORF, though its function is uncertain. V lost 10 bases and J lost 5, with 21 bases in between. The CDR3 has 14 amino acids. The CDR3 sequence: CANQTNREFHEQYF. DNA for the CDR3: TGCGCCAACCAAACGAACCGGGAGTTTCACGAGCAGTACTTC.

CDR3: CASSPTSTEAFF. Here the CDR3 DNA reads TGTGCCAGCTCACCGACAAGTACTGAAGCTTTCTTT. The J gene is TRBJ1-1, the V gene TRBV18; D unresolved. CDR1 and CDR2 from the germline V gene are KGHSH and LQKENI. This CDR3 has 12 residues. V shed 3 bases and J shed 5 bases, with 7 bases lying between them.

The chain carries TRBV18 and TRBJ2-5; tentative D call: TRBD2 (6 bases). The CDR3 has 15 amino acids. V lost 1 base and J 4 bases, leaving 13 bases between the germline ends. Germline CDR1 KGHSH, CDR2 LQKENI. CDR3: CASSPRLDGRETQYF. Here the CDR3 DNA reads TGTGCCAGCTCACCACGACTAGACGGTCGAGAGACCCAGTACTTC. Using reference TRBV18 and TRBJ2-5 for the parts outside the CDR3, the full variable domain is NAGVMQNPRHLVRRRGQEARLRCSPMKGHSHVYWYRQLPEEGLKFMVYLQKENIIDESGMPKERFSAEFPKEGPSILRIQQVVRGDSAAYFCASSPRLDGRETQYFGPGTRLLVL.

J is TRBJ2-6 and V is TRBV6-2 or TRBV6-3; D perhaps matches TRBD1 (5 bases). CDR1 and CDR2 (germline): MNHEY, SVGEGT. CDR3 length: 15 residues. The V and J ends lost 5 bases and 0 bases respectively, with 8 bases between them. Here the CDR3 reads CASSDSLSGANVLTF. The CDR3 nucleotides read TGTGCCAGCAGTGACAGTCTCTCTGGGGCCAACGTCCTGACTTTC.

The chain carries TRBV18 and TRBJ1-2, with D possibly TRBD1 on 5 matching bases. The CDR3 runs 15 residues. The ends were cut back, 0 bases at V and 4 bases at J, with 12 bases in the middle. Germline-derived CDR1 and CDR2 are KGHSH and LQKENI. CDR3 loop: CASSPPGGSFYGYTF. CDR3 nucleotide sequence: TGTGCCAGCTCACCACCGGGGGGGAGCTTCTATGGCTACACCTTC.

In its sample, this clone was seen a few times. The V call is TRBV7-8, the J call TRBJ2-2; a possible D gene is TRBD2 (6 bases). The CDR3 is 16 amino acids. Germline-derived CDR1 and CDR2 are SGHVS and FQNEAQ. V was shortened by 3 bases and J by 0 bases, with 11 bases between the two germline ends. The CDR3 region is CASSLSGSSNTGELFF. The CDR3 DNA reads TGTGCCAGCAGCTTGAGCGGGTCCTCGAACACCGGGGAGCTGTTTTTT.

This clone has a handful of counts. This rearrangement joins TRBV24-1 to TRBJ2-1, with D possibly matching TRBD2 (6 bases). Trimming pared 5 bases from V and 7 bases from J, leaving 14 bases between. Germline loops: CDR1 KGHDR, CDR2 SFDVKD. This CDR3 is 14 amino acids long. As DNA, the CDR3 is TGTGCCACCAGTGGCGGGATTGTAAAGAATGAGCAGTTCTTC. Amino acid sequence: CATSGGIVKNEQFF.

The V call is TRBV5-1, the J call TRBJ2-1; 11 bases line up with TRBD2. V gave up 3 bases and J gave up 4 bases; unmatched junction bases: 3. Germline V lookup: CDR1 SGHRS, CDR2 YFSETQ. The CDR3 has 15 amino acids. Here the CDR3 reads CASSSRTSGYNEQFF. The CDR3 nucleotides read TGCGCCAGCAGCTCTCGGACTAGCGGGTACAATGAGCAGTTCTTC.

The genes are TRBV15 and TRBJ2-7; 8 bases align to TRBD1. V lost 5 bases and J lost 2; bases outside the gene matches: 5. Germline-derived CDR1 and CDR2 are LNHNV and YYDKDF (reference sequence). The CDR3 runs to 14 residues. As DNA, the CDR3 is TGTGCCACCAGCTTTAACAGGGGGACCTACGAGCAGTACTTC. Encoded protein: CATSFNRGTYEQYF.

The genes are TRBV21-1 and TRBJ2-7; TRBD2 is the table's D call and was not checked against the DNA. TRBV21-1 is a recognized pseudogene. The CDR3 is made up of 18 amino acids. CDR3 sequence reads: CASSKGGPRRGGLYEQYF. The CDR3 DNA reads as TGTGCCAGCAGCAAAGGAGGGCCTCGACGGGGGGGCCTCTACGAGCAGTACTTC.

V is TRBV6-7 and J is TRBJ2-2, with 8 bases fitting TRBD1. TRBV6-7 qualifies as an ORF whose function is uncertain. The CDR3 is 16 amino acids. With V trimmed by 1 base and J by 2 bases, 3 bases remained unmatched. As DNA, the CDR3 is TGTGCCAGCAGTTACTACGGACAGGGCAACACCGGGGAGCTGTTTTTT. This translates into CASSYYGQGNTGELFF.

The chain recombines TRBV27 with TRBJ2-6, with a tentative D call TRBD1 (5 bases). The CDR3 has 17 amino acids. Germline values: CDR1 MNHEY, CDR2 SMNVEV (reference sequence). V lost 3 bases and J lost 0, with 12 bases in between. CDR3 loop: CASSFRSDSSGANVLTF. The CDR3 DNA follows: TGTGCCAGCAGTTTTCGGAGCGACAGCTCTGGGGCCAACGTCCTGACTTTC.

The chain is built from TRBV25-1 and TRBJ1-4, with 7 bases identical to TRBD1. Germline V lookup: CDR1 MGHDK, CDR2 SYGVNS. V dropped 3 bases and J dropped 4; count of bases not matched to a gene: 8. This CDR3 comprises 16 residues. As DNA, the CDR3 is TGTGCCAGCAGTGACATAATGGACAGGTTTAATGAAAAACTGTTTTTT. This sequence encodes CASSDIMDRFNEKLFF.

The genes are TRBV28 and TRBJ1-1, with 7 bases matching TRBD1. This CDR3 region has 16 residues. With 5 bases clipped from V and 2 bases from J, the junction kept 11 bases outside the gene matches. Germline V CDR1 and CDR2: MDHEN, SYDVKM. The CDR3 DNA follows: TGTGCCAGCAGTCTACAGGGGTGGAGAGGCAACACTGAAGCTTTCTTT. Protein: CASSLQGWRGNTEAFF.

The rearrangement joins TRBV11-3 to TRBJ2-5; TRBD1 aligns across 9 bases. Unmatched junction bases numbered 6, after V lost 5 bases and J lost 5 bases. This CDR3 has 14 residues. Germline assignment: CDR1 SGHNT and CDR2 YENEEA. The CDR3 here is CASSATGGSETQYF. Here the CDR3 DNA reads TGTGCCAGCAGCGCTACAGGGGGCAGTGAGACCCAGTACTTC.

V is TRBV11-2 and J is TRBJ2-7, with 9 bases identical to TRBD1. CDR3 length equals 14 residues. Unmatched junction bases numbered 7, after V lost 5 bases and J lost 5 bases. Germline V gives CDR1 SGHAT, CDR2 FQNNGV. In nucleotides, the CDR3 is TGTGCCAGCAGCGACCCGGACAGGGGCCACGAGCAGTACTTC. Amino acid sequence: CASSDPDRGHEQYF.

CDR3 amino acids: CASSSSQGAGREEYF. The CDR3, as DNA: TGTGCCAGCAGTTCCTCACAGGGGGCTGGGCGGGAGGAGTACTTC. The V and J genes are TRBV27 and TRBJ2-7; possibly TRBD1 for D (9 bases). The germline gives CDR1 MNHEY, CDR2 SMNVEV (reference sequence). Trimming took off 4 bases at V and 11 bases at J, with 24 bases between the two ends. CDR3 size: 15 residues.

The chain has TRBV6-5 and TRBJ2-2; D gene uncertain. The germline V gene encodes CDR1 MNHEY and CDR2 SVGAGI. The CDR3 sequence is 13 residues long. V shed 7 bases and J shed 7 bases, with 13 bases lying between them. The CDR3 DNA reads as TGTGCCAGCAATTGGTCTCATGGCGGGGAGCTGTTTTTT. It translates to CASNWSHGGELFF.

This rearrangement joins TRBV5-6 to TRBJ2-7; D is unresolved. The CDR3 is 13 residues long. The V end lost 0 bases, the J end lost 4 bases, and 8 bases lay between the germline ends. Germline V CDR1 and CDR2: SGHDT, YYEEEE. The CDR3 here is CASSLVVQYEQYF. CDR3 sequence (DNA): TGTGCCAGCAGCTTGGTTGTTCAATACGAGCAGTACTTC.

The V gene is TRBV27, the J gene TRBJ2-5, with D maybe TRBD1 (5 bases). V lost 8 bases and J lost 4, with 11 bases in between. CDR3 size: 12 residues. CDR1 is MNHEY and CDR2 is SMNVEV in the germline V gene (reference sequence). CDR3 residues: CASGSTGETQYF. In DNA form, the CDR3 reads TGTGCCAGCGGTAGTACAGGAGAGACCCAGTACTTC.

This clone was detected only once. The chain couples TRBV7-3 to TRBJ2-3, with 14 positions matching TRBD2. The CDR3 spans 16 residues. Germline lookup yields CDR1 SGHTA and CDR2 FQGTGA. With V trimmed by 5 bases and J by 4 bases, 5 bases remained unmatched. CDR3 coding DNA: TGTGCCAGCAGCGCGACTAGCGGGGGGGCCGCAGATACGCAGTATTTT. This codes for CASSATSGGAADTQYF.

The chain recombines TRBV30 with TRBJ2-3; 7 bases are a match to TRBD2. The germline gives CDR1 GTSNPN, CDR2 SVGIG (reference sequence). The CDR3 totals 16 residues. Trimming at V came to 0 bases and at J to 2 bases, leaving 8 bases not matched to a gene. CDR3 protein: CAWSVTGGGNTDTQYF. The CDR3 DNA sequence: TGTGCCTGGAGTGTAACAGGCGGGGGAAACACAGATACGCAGTATTTT. The whole variable domain, remainder taken from reference TRBV30 and TRBJ2-3, is SQTIHQWPATLVQPVGSPLSLECTVEGTSNPNLYWYRQAAGRGLQLLFYSVGIGQISSEVPQNLSASRPQDRQFILSSKKLLLSDSGFYLCAWSVTGGGNTDTQYFGPGTRLTVL.